Below, one T cell receptor (beta chain) is given with its context. The data stem from a study of control samples from healthy donors and cancer patients. Here immunoSEQ multiplex PCR was the method, and the copy in TCRdb shows in-frame clones only, minus some. Found here are some 71,000 clones, roughly nine tenths of them singletons; the top ten hold around 5.1%. The origin of this receptor is a man in his fifties or sixties with colorectal cancer. The source material was PBMCs.

In DNA, the CDR3 is TGTGCCAGCAGCTCCCAGGGGGGAGCGCACATTCAGTACTTC. Translating it yields CASSSQGGAHIQYF. The chain joins TRBV5-4 to TRBJ2-4, with TRBD1 as a possible D gene (7 bases). CDR1 is SGHNT, CDR2 YYREEE, per germline (reference sequence). Trimming left V 3 bases short and J 8 bases short, with 15 bases between. CDR3 length: 14 residues. The variable domain in full, completed from reference TRBV5-4 and TRBJ2-4, reads ETGVTQSPTHLIKTRGQQVTLRCSSQSGHNTVSWYQQALGQGPQFIFQYYREEENGRGNFPPRFSGLQFPNYSSELNVNALELDDSALYLCASSSQGGAHIQYFGAGTRLSVL.